This TCR beta chain was obtained from a study of cytomegalovirus exposure and HLA in healthy donors. The V end lost 8 bases, the J end lost 0 bases, and 17 bases lay between the germline ends. Germline V gene sequence: CDR1 MNHEY, CDR2 SVGAGI. The CDR3 is 15 residues long. The PCR ran on 60 Vbeta and 13 Jbeta primers. Measured with immunoSEQ multiplex PCR; TCRdb has only the in-frame clones, and not every one. This sample's table reports 200,000 to 250,000 clones. The rearrangement joins TRBV6-5 to TRBJ2-7, with D possibly matching TRBD1 (6 bases). The clonotype comes from a young woman in good health and CMV-seropositive. Sequencing input: PBMCs. CDR3 DNA sequence: TGTGCCAGCGCTCAGGGACAAGGTTTCTCCTACGAGCAGTACTTC. This codes for CASAQGQGFSYEQYF.